This T cell receptor beta chain was found in a study of T cells in Graves' hyperthyroidism and ophthalmopathy. To note about this clonotype: The antigen remains unidentified.

Germline CDR1 reads ENHRY; CDR2 reads SYGVKD. Trimming cost V 2 bases and J 14 bases; bases outside gene matches: 3. This CDR3 has 12 residues. Study observations and caveats: Most thyroid clonotypes expanded above 0.001 were also detected in blood.

Amplified TCR beta CDR3 regions came from RNA transcripts. Initially, a first-round RT-PCR of the TCR CDR3 employed the HTBI primer set. TCRdb itself ran the multiplex PCR reads through MiXCR, one entry per CDR3 protein. Altogether 500,000 to 650,000 distinct CDR3 sequences are present, 46% being singletons, with the ten largest covering about two fifths. Sequenced sample: peripheral blood or thyroid tissue (not recorded which). The receptor's source is an adult woman with Graves' disease, either hyperthyroidism or ophthalmopathy (not recorded which). The chain uses TRBV10-3 and TRBJ1-6; 7 nucleotides align to TRBD1. The CDR3 loop is CAISERDRSLHF. The CDR3 DNA reads as TGTGCCATCAGTGAGAGGGACAGATCCCTCCACTTT.